Below are 30 T cell receptor beta chains sequenced from a single sample in a study of shared clonotypes between healthy human individuals. The data were produced by immunoSEQ multiplex PCR, yet TCRdb's version contains in-frame clones alone and is incomplete. The table records 2 million to 3 million clones, roughly 93% of them present only once. The sequencing input was naive CD4+ T cells from PBMCs. Sample subset: CD45RA+ positively selected. These receptor sequences come from a man between 18 and 29 years old in good health. Some clones in this sample may be carry-over from other donors' samples.

The V call is TRBV9, the J call TRBJ2-1; TRBD2 aligns across 11 bases. Germline-derived CDR1 and CDR2 are SGDLS and YYNGEE. V lost 3 bases and J lost 9; bases outside the gene matches: 11. This CDR3 is 16 amino acids long. The CDR3 DNA reads TGTGCCAGCAGCGAATTGATAGCGGGAGGGCTAGGTGAGCAGTTCTTC. Its protein is CASSELIAGGLGEQFF. Drawing the rest from reference TRBV9 and TRBJ2-1, the complete variable domain is DSGVTQTPKHLITATGQRVTLRCSPRSGDLSVYWYQQSLDQGLQFLIQYYNGEERAKGNILERFSAQQFPDLHSELNLSSLELGDSALYFCASSELIAGGLGEQFFGPGTRLTVL.

The V gene is TRBV4-1, the J gene TRBJ2-7; maybe TRBD2 (6 bases). The V gene's germline CDR1 is MGHRA and CDR2 YSYEKL. Trimming pared 0 bases from V and 10 bases from J, leaving 13 bases between. This CDR3 contains 13 residues. CDR3 in amino acids: CASSQDSGRGQYF. CDR3 DNA: TGCGCCAGCAGCCAAGATTCGGGGCGGGGTCAGTACTTC.

A word on this clone: The sample holds other DNA sequences that translate to the same CDR3. The genes are TRBV15 and TRBJ2-1; no definite D call. The CDR3 covers 15 residues. Trimming pared 1 base from V and 3 bases from J, leaving 10 bases between. Germline-derived CDR1 and CDR2 are LNHNV and YYDKDF (reference sequence). As DNA, the CDR3 is TGTGCCACCAGCAGAGCTAGTGGAAGCTACAATGAGCAGTTCTTC. It translates to CATSRASGSYNEQFF.

The rearrangement links TRBV19 to TRBJ2-5, with 8 bases matching TRBD1. V lost 3 bases and J lost 5; bases outside the gene matches: 11. Germline assignment: CDR1 LNHDA and CDR2 SQIVND (reference sequence). The CDR3 is made up of 16 amino acids. CDR3 nucleotide sequence: TGTGCCAGTAGTATGTTCGGCAGGGGGCTTGGGGAGACCCAGTACTTC. Translating it yields CASSMFGRGLGETQYF.

The V gene is TRBV7-3, the J gene TRBJ2-1; tentatively, D is TRBD1 (5 bases). This CDR3 contains 15 residues. Germline V gives CDR1 SGHTA, CDR2 FQGTGA. Trimming took 1 base from V and 5 from J, leaving 12 bases between them. CDR3 sequence reads: CASSLIPTVHNEQFF. CDR3 coding DNA: TGTGCCAGCAGCTTAATCCCGACAGTACACAATGAGCAGTTCTTC.

The chain couples TRBV6-5 to TRBJ1-4; no clear D gene. The V and J ends lost 5 bases and 5 bases respectively, with 12 bases between them. The CDR3 has 14 residues. Germline-derived CDR1 and CDR2 are MNHEY and SVGAGI. The CDR3 coding sequence is TGTGCCAGCAGTAGGACCATGGCGAATGAAAAACTGTTTTTT. This codes for CASSRTMANEKLFF.

The chain employs TRBV18 and TRBJ2-7, with 8 bases lining up with TRBD2. Looked up from germline, CDR1 is KGHSH and CDR2 is LQKENI. Trimming took 3 bases from V and 2 from J; bases not matched to a gene: 6. The CDR3 consists of 15 residues. This CDR3 reads CASSPLSGSTYEQYF. The CDR3 bases are TGTGCCAGCTCACCCCTAAGCGGGAGCACCTACGAGCAGTACTTC.

The CDR3 reads CASSQVGEIAKNIQYF. CDR3 sequence (DNA): TGCGCCAGCAGCCAAGTAGGTGAAATAGCCAAAAACATTCAGTACTTC. The chain carries TRBV4-1 and TRBJ2-4; the D is unclear. Germline CDR1 MGHRA, CDR2 YSYEKL. CDR3 length: 16 amino acids. The ends were cut back, 1 base at V and 0 bases at J, with 10 bases in the middle.

The chain carries TRBV28 and TRBJ2-1, with 12 positions matching TRBD2. The V gene's germline CDR1 is MDHEN and CDR2 SYDVKM. Germline trimming cut 3 bases from V and 6 bases from J; bases unmatched to any gene: 3. The CDR3 runs to 15 residues. CDR3 DNA: TGTGCCAGCAGTTTCCTAGCGGGAGGGGGCAATGAGCAGTTCTTC. Encoded protein: CASSFLAGGGNEQFF.

The chain carries TRBV4-1 and TRBJ2-1, with 8 bases that match TRBD2. The CDR3 loop spans 16 amino acids. Germline V CDR1 and CDR2: MGHRA, YSYEKL. The V segment lost 5 bases and the J segment 7 bases; nucleotides outside the gene matches: 13. Here the CDR3 DNA reads TGCGCCAGCAGCGAACCGGGACTAGTTCTTCGGAATGAGCAGTTCTTC. Protein: CASSEPGLVLRNEQFF.

The chain recombines TRBV28 with TRBJ1-5; 8 positions match TRBD1. V was clipped by 3 bases and J by 6 bases; unmatched bases: 7. The CDR3 contains 15 residues. The germline V gene has CDR1 MDHEN and CDR2 SYDVKM. CDR3 sequence: CASSFADRERQPQHF. As DNA, the CDR3 is TGTGCCAGCAGTTTCGCGGACAGGGAACGTCAGCCCCAGCATTTT.

This rearrangement joins TRBV6-5 to TRBJ1-2; the match to TRBD1 covers 9 bases. The CDR3 sequence is 15 residues long. The trim removed 0 bases at V and 8 bases at J, leaving 7 bases unmatched. Germline V gene sequence: CDR1 MNHEY, CDR2 SVGAGI. The CDR3 spells CASSYSARDREGYTF. The CDR3 DNA sequence: TGTGCCAGCAGTTACTCGGCACGGGACAGGGAGGGCTACACCTTC.

J is TRBJ2-2 and V is TRBV19, with TRBD2 as a possible D gene (5 bases). Germline V gives CDR1 LNHDA, CDR2 SQIVND (reference sequence). The germline V and J ends were trimmed by 3 bases and 7 bases, with 9 bases remaining between them. The CDR3 spans 13 residues. CDR3 DNA sequence: TGTGCCAGTAGTATGTCTAGCAGCGGGGAGCTGTTTTTT. Its translation: CASSMSSSGELFF. The full variable domain, in which reference TRBV19 and TRBJ2-2 provide the parts outside the CDR3, is DGGITQSPKYLFRKEGQNVTLSCEQNLNHDAMYWYRQDPGQGLRLIYYSQIVNDFQKGDIAEGYSVSREKKESFPLTVTSAQKNPTAFYLCASSMSSSGELFFGEGSRLTVL.

The chain recombines TRBV9 with TRBJ1-1; the match to TRBD1 covers 9 bases. The germline CDR1 and CDR2 sequences are SGDLS and YYNGEE. The CDR3 covers 14 residues. The V gene end was trimmed by 0 bases and the J gene end by 6 bases; junction bases not matched to a gene: 3. This CDR3 is CASSVVRQGAEAFF. CDR3 nucleotide sequence: TGTGCCAGCAGCGTAGTTCGACAGGGGGCTGAAGCTTTCTTT.

The chain joins TRBV7-8 to TRBJ1-3; 10 bases match TRBD1. V shed 5 bases and J 0 bases; nucleotides not matched to a gene: 7. From germline, CDR1 is SGHVS and CDR2 FQNEAQ. CDR3 length: 17 residues. In DNA form, the CDR3 reads TGTGCCAGCAGCCAAGGACAGGGGGGACTCTCTGGAAACACCATATATTTT. Protein product: CASSQGQGGLSGNTIYF.

The chain uses TRBV5-1 and TRBJ2-2; weak D call: TRBD1 (6 bases). In germline, CDR1 is SGHRS, CDR2 YFSETQ. The CDR3 is 15 residues long. The V end was cut by 3 bases, the J end by 2 bases, with 11 bases between. The CDR3 loop is CASSSYRVNTGELFF. The CDR3 nucleotides read TGCGCCAGCAGCTCCTACAGGGTCAACACCGGGGAGCTGTTTTTT. Full variable domain (rest looked up from reference TRBV5-1 and TRBJ2-2): KAGVTQTPRYLIKTRGQQVTLSCSPISGHRSVSWYQQTPGQGLQFLFEYFSETQRNKGNFPGRFSGRQFSNSRSEMNVSTLELGDSALYLCASSSYRVNTGELFFGEGSRLTVL.

For this clone: Other DNA sequences from this sample encode an identical CDR3 as well. The J gene is TRBJ2-7, the V gene TRBV5-1; 7 nucleotides match TRBD1. V trimming: 0 bases; J trimming: 0 bases; junction bases outside the gene matches: 3. Per the germline V gene, CDR1 is SGHRS and CDR2 is YFSETQ. This CDR3 region has 15 residues. The CDR3 reads CASSLGTGISYEQYF. The CDR3 DNA sequence: TGCGCCAGCAGCTTGGGGACAGGTATCTCCTACGAGCAGTACTTC.

The V gene is TRBV2, the J gene TRBJ1-2; D gene uncertain. V lost 4 bases to trimming and J lost 6 bases, with 18 bases between them. CDR3 length: 15 residues. CDR1 is SNHLY, CDR2 FYNNEI, per germline. CDR3: CASSANPRSLDGYTF. DNA for the CDR3: TGTGCCAGCAGTGCAAACCCCCGGTCGCTTGATGGCTACACCTTC.

V usage is TRBV5-1 and J usage is TRBJ1-1; TRBD1 agrees at 7 bases. Germline lookup yields CDR1 SGHRS and CDR2 YFSETQ. The CDR3 length is 13 residues. The trim removed 3 bases at V and 8 bases at J, leaving 7 bases unmatched. CDR3 sequence: CASSSGRQGEAFF. The CDR3 coding sequence is TGCGCCAGCAGCTCGGGAAGACAGGGAGAAGCTTTCTTT.

This rearrangement joins TRBV28 to TRBJ2-7; D is perhaps TRBD1 or TRBD2 (5 bases each). The V gene lost 2 bases and the J gene lost 6 bases, with 11 bases spanning the gap. The CDR3 extends over 13 amino acids. Per the germline V gene, CDR1 is MDHEN and CDR2 is SYDVKM. The CDR3 DNA reads as TGTGCCAGCAGTTTAGGGGGTAGGGCCGAGCAGTACTTC. This translates into CASSLGGRAEQYF. Full variable domain (rest looked up from reference TRBV28 and TRBJ2-7): DVKVTQSSRYLVKRTGEKVFLECVQDMDHENMFWYRQDPGLGLRLIYFSYDVKMKEKGDIPEGYSVSREKKERFSLILESASTNQTSMYLCASSLGGRAEQYFGPGTRLTVT.

The chain recombines TRBV5-1 with TRBJ2-5, with a tentative D call TRBD2 (6 bases). Germline values: CDR1 SGHRS, CDR2 YFSETQ. This CDR3 has 14 amino acids. Trimming left V 4 bases short and J 5 bases short, with 15 bases between. The CDR3 nucleotides read TGCGCCAGCAGCCCGCGGGACTTGAGGGAGACCCAGTACTTC. This translates into CASSPRDLRETQYF. The full variable domain, with the rest looked up from reference TRBV5-1 and TRBJ2-5, is KAGVTQTPRYLIKTRGQQVTLSCSPISGHRSVSWYQQTPGQGLQFLFEYFSETQRNKGNFPGRFSGRQFSNSRSEMNVSTLELGDSALYLCASSPRDLRETQYFGPGTRLLVL.

The rearrangement uses TRBV9 and TRBJ1-2; TRBD1 is a possible D gene (6 bases). Trimming cost V 2 bases and J 6 bases, with 17 bases left between them. This CDR3 has 15 amino acids. Germline lookup yields CDR1 SGDLS and CDR2 YYNGEE. The CDR3 sequence: CASSVTGTNIDGYTF. Here the CDR3 DNA reads TGTGCCAGCAGCGTCACCGGGACAAACATCGATGGCTACACCTTC.

This chain connects TRBV19 to TRBJ1-5; the D gene is possibly TRBD1 (5 bases). Trimming stripped 9 bases from V and 0 bases from J, with 9 bases between. The CDR3 sequence is 13 residues long. Germline V lookup: CDR1 LNHDA, CDR2 SQIVND (reference sequence). CDR3 in DNA: TGTGCCAGCAGACAGAATAGCAATCAGCCCCAGCATTTT. As protein: CASRQNSNQPQHF.

This sequence joins TRBV5-6 and TRBJ2-2, with D perhaps being TRBD1 or TRBD2 (5 bases each). This CDR3 has 16 residues. V shed 0 bases and J shed 6 bases, with 15 bases lying between them. Per germline, CDR1 SGHDT and CDR2 YYEEEE. CDR3 protein: CASSLVGAQESGELFF. The CDR3 DNA reads TGTGCCAGCAGCTTGGTCGGGGCGCAGGAGTCCGGGGAGCTGTTTTTT.

The V gene is TRBV19, the J gene TRBJ2-3; D is possibly TRBD2 (6 bases). Trimming cost V 6 bases and J 2 bases, with 12 bases left between them. This CDR3 is 14 amino acids long. Germline loops: CDR1 LNHDA, CDR2 SQIVND (reference sequence). Written as DNA, the CDR3 is TGTGCCAGTAGGGCAGGGAGGTACACAGATACGCAGTATTTT. Protein: CASRAGRYTDTQYF. The complete variable domain, with remaining parts taken from reference TRBV19 and TRBJ2-3, reads DGGITQSPKYLFRKEGQNVTLSCEQNLNHDAMYWYRQDPGQGLRLIYYSQIVNDFQKGDIAEGYSVSREKKESFPLTVTSAQKNPTAFYLCASRAGRYTDTQYFGPGTRLTVL.

The chain couples TRBV6-1 to TRBJ1-1; D not resolved. The CDR3 totals 12 residues. Looked up from germline, CDR1 is MNHNS and CDR2 is SASEGT. Trimming removed 11 bases at V and 6 bases at J, with 16 bases between. The CDR3: CAVEEIFPEAFF. Written as DNA, the CDR3 is TGTGCCGTCGAGGAGATATTCCCTGAAGCTTTCTTT.

CDR3 nucleotide sequence: TGTGCCAGCAGCGTAGCTCGCTGGGGCACAGATACGCAGTATTTT. The encoded protein is CASSVARWGTDTQYF. The chain joins TRBV9 to TRBJ2-3, with unresolved D. Germline lookup yields CDR1 SGDLS and CDR2 YYNGEE. This CDR3 is 15 amino acids long. V was shortened by 0 bases and J by 1 base, with 9 bases between the two germline ends.

The rearrangement joins TRBV5-1 to TRBJ2-1; 7 nucleotides agree with TRBD2. Germline lookup yields CDR1 SGHRS and CDR2 YFSETQ. V was clipped by 4 bases and J by 0 bases; unmatched bases: 13. This CDR3 has 18 amino acids. This chain's CDR3 is CASSGQLAPVSSYNEQFF. The CDR3 nucleotides are TGCGCCAGCAGCGGGCAACTAGCGCCCGTTAGCTCCTACAATGAGCAGTTCTTC.

This rearrangement joins TRBV19 to TRBJ1-3, with TRBD1 matching over 7 bases. Germline assignment: CDR1 LNHDA and CDR2 SQIVND (reference sequence). CDR3 length: 14 amino acids. V dropped 4 bases and J dropped 9; count of bases not matched to a gene: 9. The CDR3 loop reads CASSTGQRLGTIYF. For the CDR3, the DNA is TGTGCCAGTAGTACGGGACAGCGCTTGGGCACCATATATTTT.

The V call is TRBV9, the J call TRBJ2-3, with no clear D. V shed 4 bases and J shed 3 bases, with 12 bases lying between them. Germline CDR1 reads SGDLS; CDR2 reads YYNGEE. The CDR3 covers 14 residues. CDR3 sequence (DNA): TGTGCCAGCAGCAACGCCCGGGCAACAGATACGCAGTATTTT. Translated: CASSNARATDTQYF.